The text below deals with one T cell receptor beta chain. CDR3 size: 17 residues. The germline gives CDR1 MNHNS, CDR2 SASEGT. Trimming took 8 bases from V and 5 from J; bases not matched to a gene: 13. 5'RACE template switching generated TCR cDNA, adding a universal primer site and UMIs. TCRdb reprocessed the 5' RACE reads with MiXCR, giving one entry per CDR3 protein. The sample includes 500,000 to 650,000 distinct CDR3 sequences, around 12% of them seen just once. These data originate in a study of T cells after yellow fever vaccination. This TCR came from a man aged 30 to 45 who received the YFV17D yellow fever vaccine. This sample comprised PBMCs, obtained on the day of the yellow fever booster vaccination. The chain is built from TRBV6-1 and TRBJ2-2, with 11 bases that match TRBD2. This chain's CDR3 is CASSRGLAGPPTGELFF. The DNA for the CDR3 is TGTGCCAGCTCCAGAGGACTAGCGGGTCCACCGACCGGGGAGCTGTTTTTT.